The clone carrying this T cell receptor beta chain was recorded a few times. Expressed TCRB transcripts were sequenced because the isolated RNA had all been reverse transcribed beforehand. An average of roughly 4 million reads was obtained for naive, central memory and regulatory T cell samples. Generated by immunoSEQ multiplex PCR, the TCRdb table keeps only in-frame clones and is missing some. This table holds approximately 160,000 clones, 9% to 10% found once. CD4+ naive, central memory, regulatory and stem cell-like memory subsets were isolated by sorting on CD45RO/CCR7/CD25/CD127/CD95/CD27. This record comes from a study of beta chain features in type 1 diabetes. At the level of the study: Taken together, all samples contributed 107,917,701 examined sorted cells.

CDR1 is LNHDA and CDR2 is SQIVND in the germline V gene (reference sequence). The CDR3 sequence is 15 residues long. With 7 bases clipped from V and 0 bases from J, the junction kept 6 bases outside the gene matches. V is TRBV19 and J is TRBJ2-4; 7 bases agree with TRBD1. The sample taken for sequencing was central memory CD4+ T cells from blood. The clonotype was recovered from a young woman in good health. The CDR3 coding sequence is TGTGCCAGTAACGGACAGGAAGTAGCCAAAAACATTCAGTACTTC. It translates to CASNGQEVAKNIQYF.